The subject of this entry is one T cell receptor (beta chain). Its antigen is currently unknown. These data belong to a study of cytomegalovirus exposure and HLA in healthy donors. Study-wide points: Confirmation in vitro established that three CMV-associated chains were specific for CMV antigens. Presence/absence analyses assumed roughly uniform sequencing depth across donors.

CDR1 and CDR2 from the germline V gene are SEHNR and FQNEAQ (reference sequence). Deletions cut 2 bases from V and 2 bases from J, with 10 bases between. CDR3 size: 14 residues. Primers for the PCR totalled 60 Vbeta and 13 Jbeta. TCRdb's copy holds only in-frame clones and misses some; the assay was immunoSEQ multiplex PCR. In the table there are around 130,000 clones, 80% of which are singletons. The rearrangement joins TRBV7-9 to TRBJ2-7, with a tentative D call TRBD1 (5 bases). The TCR sequence derives from a male donor in good health and CMV-seronegative. The source material was PBMCs. CDR3 sequence: CASSLSGHTYEQYF. The CDR3 coding sequence is TGTGCCAGCAGCTTATCTGGACATACCTACGAGCAGTACTTC.